In its sample, the clone carrying this T cell receptor (beta chain) was seen a few times. MiXCR, applied by TCRdb to the PCR reads, yields one record per CDR3 protein. The sample contains some 18,000 distinct CDR3 sequences, around three fifths of which appear only once. Positivity by PCR occurred from March to December 2020, a period that predated US Alpha, Beta and Delta variants. These data originate in a study of vaccination and CD4 T cells after COVID-19. Study context: A positive SARS-CoV-2 nasal swab PCR result was recorded for each convalescent patient; about 10 were mild and one severe.

There are 13 residues in the CDR3. V was cut by 3 bases and J by 2 bases, with 7 bases left in between. Germline assignment: CDR1 SGHNT and CDR2 YYREEE (reference sequence). The receptor was derived from a human donor who had recovered from COVID-19. The chain is built from TRBV5-4 and TRBJ2-3, with D unclear. Source: CD4+ T cells from blood, taken after SARS-CoV-2 vaccination. Here the CDR3 DNA reads TGTGCCAGCAGCTCGCTCCCCACAGATACGCAGTATTTT. It is translated as CASSSLPTDTQYF.